The 7 T cell receptor beta chains below all came from one sample that was sequenced in a study of T cell repertoires in cytomegalovirus infection. Antigen specificity for these receptors is unknown. TCRdb reanalysed the reads using MiXCR and keeps one entry per CDR3 protein. The sample records some 62,000 distinct CDR3 sequences, 20% being singletons. Material: CD8+ T cells from cultured PBMCs, obtained from culture after CMV antigen stimulation. Receptors were obtained from a human donor in good health (CMV status not recorded). Some clones in this sample may be carry-over from other donors' samples.

This chain uses TRBV12-3 or TRBV12-4 with TRBJ2-7; the D gene is possibly TRBD1 (6 bases). The CDR3 totals 13 residues. The V end was cut by 5 bases, the J end by 7 bases, with 15 bases between. The CDR3 sequence: CASSQGSGWEQYF. In DNA form, the CDR3 reads TGTGCCAGCAGTCAGGGGTCGGGGTGGGAGCAGTACTTC.

This clonotype was seen a handful of times. V gene TRBV7-6 combines with J gene TRBJ1-5; possibly TRBD1 for D (6 bases). Germline V lookup: CDR1 SGHVS, CDR2 FNYEAQ. CDR3 length: 16 residues. V was pared by 1 base and J by 1 base, with 11 bases between. The CDR3 coding sequence is TGTGCCAGCAGCTTAGGGGCAGACAGGAGCAATCAGCCCCAGCATTTT. It is translated as CASSLGADRSNQPQHF. Variable domain in full (rest from reference TRBV7-6 and TRBJ1-5): GAGVSQSPRYKVTKRGQDVALRCDPISGHVSLYWYRQALGQGPEFLTYFNYEAQQDKSGLPNDRFSAERPEGSISTLTIQRTEQRDSAMYRCASSLGADRSNQPQHFGDGTRLSIL.

DNA of the CDR3: TGTGCCAGCAGCCTGGACAGGGGTCGGGACACTGAAGCTTTCTTT. This sequence encodes CASSLDRGRDTEAFF. This chain connects TRBV7-2 to TRBJ1-1, with 9 nucleotides matching TRBD1. The CDR3 has 15 residues. Germline assignment: CDR1 SGHTA and CDR2 FQGNSA. Trimming at V came to 5 bases and at J to 3 bases, leaving 7 bases not matched to a gene.

The chain uses TRBV4-1 and TRBJ1-1; D not resolved. CDR3 length equals 15 residues. Looked up from germline, CDR1 is MGHRA and CDR2 is YSYEKL. V lost 0 bases and J 2 bases, leaving 10 bases between the germline ends. The CDR3 DNA reads as TGCGCCAGCAGCCAAGATATTTTGGGTAACACTGAAGCTTTCTTT. This encodes CASSQDILGNTEAFF.

The chain combines TRBV4-1 with TRBJ1-5; 12 bases align to TRBD1. V lost 0 bases, J lost 7 bases, and 4 bases stayed unmatched. Germline CDR1 reads MGHRA; CDR2 reads YSYEKL. CDR3 length: 16 amino acids. CDR3 sequence: CASSQDQGTGGQPQHF. CDR3 nucleotide sequence: TGCGCCAGCAGCCAAGATCAGGGGACAGGGGGCCAGCCCCAGCATTTT.

In the case of this clonotype: A read error may explain this, as a much larger clone is one base away. The rearrangement uses TRBV6-2 or TRBV6-3 and TRBJ1-1, with a weak D call TRBD1 (5 bases). This CDR3 has 12 residues. Germline CDR1 and CDR2: MNHEY and SVGEGT. Here the CDR3 reads CARSETDFEAFF. As DNA, the CDR3 is TGTGCCCGCAGTGAGACAGATTTTGAAGCTTTCTTT.

This clonotype showed up just a few times. This chain links TRBV4-1 with TRBJ1-1; D not resolved. V lost 3 bases, J lost 0 bases, and 14 bases lay in between. The germline V gene has CDR1 MGHRA and CDR2 YSYEKL. This CDR3 has 16 amino acids. CDR3 sequence reads: CASSHFLGQMNTEAFF. The CDR3 bases are TGCGCCAGCAGCCACTTCTTAGGTCAGATGAACACTGAAGCTTTCTTT.